This note documents a single T cell receptor (beta chain) sequence. These data are taken from a study of blood T cell repertoires in COVID-19. V lost 0 bases, J lost 7 bases, and 6 bases stayed unmatched. Germline V CDR1 and CDR2: SGHAT, FQNNGV. This CDR3 has 15 amino acids. Here immunoSEQ multiplex PCR was the method, and the copy in TCRdb shows in-frame clones only, minus some. The data show some 240,000 clones, 75% to 90% seen once. This clonotype was obtained from a woman aged 40 to 50 who had recovered from COVID-19. The chain has TRBV11-2 and TRBJ2-1; TRBD2 aligns across 7 bases. The sequenced sample was peripheral blood. In nucleotides, the CDR3 is TGTGCCAGCAGCTTAGAGGTGGGAGGGCCTAATGAGCAGTTCTTC. This codes for CASSLEVGGPNEQFF.